These 24 T cell receptor beta chains share one sample of origin, sequenced in a study of blood T cells in healthy people across ages. Primers used in a second PCR of about 7 to 11 cycles were a sample-barcoded 5' primer and a J-beta primer mix. Using its own MiXCR run on the 5' RACE reads, TCRdb lists one record per CDR3 protein. The sample carries 450,000 to 700,000 distinct CDR3 sequences, 27% recorded once. The specimen sequenced was blood. Receptor source: a woman aged 70 to 79 in good health.

This clonotype was counted only a few times. The genes are TRBV6-1 and TRBJ1-5; D unresolved. V lost 7 bases to trimming and J lost 5 bases, with 15 bases between them. The germline V gene has CDR1 MNHNS and CDR2 SASEGT. The CDR3 length is 14 residues. The CDR3 protein is CASTREGKDQPQHF. In nucleotides, the CDR3 is TGTGCCAGCACCCGGGAAGGGAAAGATCAGCCCCAGCATTTT.

This clonotype appeared a few times. The junction does not match germline at one end; this may be a read error. This chain links TRBV5-1 with TRBJ1-4; TRBD1 agrees at 9 bases. Germline-derived CDR1 and CDR2 are SGHRS and YFSETQ. The CDR3 has 14 residues. This CDR3 is CAGSSGQGGEKLFF. The CDR3 DNA reads TGCGCCGGCAGCTCGGGACAGGGAGGAGAAAAACTGTTTTTT.

The CDR3 is CASSQEKTLGQVYGYTF. The CDR3 bases are TGTGCCAGCAGCCAAGAAAAAACTTTGGGACAGGTTTATGGCTACACCTTC. This rearrangement joins TRBV4-2 to TRBJ1-2, with 8 bases identical to TRBD1. This CDR3 has 17 residues. V was clipped by 0 bases and J by 5 bases; unmatched bases: 11. Germline CDR1 LGHNA, CDR2 YNFKEQ.

This clonotype showed up just a few times. V and J are TRBV12-5 and TRBJ2-1; a possible D gene is TRBD1 (5 bases). Germline V lookup: CDR1 LGHNT, CDR2 FRNRAP. CDR3 length: 16 amino acids. The V and J ends lost 1 base and 1 base respectively, with 11 bases between them. The CDR3 spells CASGLGLTGSYNEQFF. The CDR3 bases are TGTGCTAGTGGTTTGGGTCTCACAGGTTCCTACAATGAGCAGTTCTTC. Full variable domain (missing parts from reference TRBV12-5 and TRBJ2-1): DARVTQTPRHKVTEMGQEVTMRCQPILGHNTVFWYRQTMMQGLELLAYFRNRAPLDDSGMPKDRFSAEMPDATLATLKIQPSEPRDSAVYFCASGLGLTGSYNEQFFGPGTRLTVL.

Concerning this clonotype itself: One end of the junction varies from germline; a read error may be responsible. The chain joins TRBV4-3 to TRBJ1-1, with 9 bases that match TRBD1. CDR1 is LGHNA, CDR2 YSLEER, per germline. The CDR3 contains 15 residues. The CDR3 DNA is TGCGCCGGCAGCTCCGTAGGGACAGGGTTCACTGAAGCTTTCTTT. Its protein product is CAGSSVGTGFTEAFF.

The CDR3 DNA reads as TGTGCCACCAGCAGAGATCTGGGGTTAGCCCGTCAAGAGACCCAGTACTTC. Translating gives CATSRDLGLARQETQYF. J is TRBJ2-5 and V is TRBV15; D is ambiguous. Looked up from germline, CDR1 is LNHNV and CDR2 is YYDKDF (reference sequence). This CDR3 spans 17 amino acids. Trimming pared 0 bases from V and 2 bases from J, leaving 16 bases between.

The chain employs TRBV12-3 or TRBV12-4 and TRBJ2-1; 9 bases are shared with TRBD2. V was pared by 5 bases and J by 4 bases, with 6 bases of the junction left unmatched. The CDR3 covers 15 residues. The chain's CDR3 is CASSGGLAEYNEQFF. CDR3 bases: TGTGCCAGCAGTGGGGGACTAGCTGAATACAATGAGCAGTTCTTC.

V and J are TRBV27 and TRBJ2-5; TRBD2 matches 10 bases. The J call could be wrong; TRBJ2-7 is a better fit for the DNA end. The CDR3 totals 16 residues. Germline lookup yields CDR1 MNHEY and CDR2 SMNVEV (reference sequence). This chain's CDR3 is CASSLFSGGRLYEQYF. The CDR3 coding sequence is TGTGCCAGCAGTTTATTTAGCGGGGGGCGCCTATACGAGCAGTACTTC.

This chain uses TRBV24-1 with TRBJ1-5; a weak D match, TRBD1 (5 bases). Germline lookup yields CDR1 KGHDR and CDR2 SFDVKD. This CDR3 comprises 12 residues. Trimming shortened V by 9 bases and J by 5 bases, and 10 bases separated the two germline ends. The CDR3, as DNA: TGTGCCACCCGGGACGCTCATCAGCCCCAGCATTTT. It is translated as CATRDAHQPQHF.

The V call is TRBV7-9, the J call TRBJ2-7, with D possibly matching TRBD1 (6 bases). V shed 8 bases and J shed 9 bases, with 14 bases lying between them. The CDR3 sequence is 11 residues long. The germline CDR1 and CDR2 sequences are SEHNR and FQNEAQ (reference sequence). This chain's CDR3 is CASGPQGAQYF. The CDR3 DNA reads as TGTGCCAGCGGACCACAGGGAGCGCAGTACTTC.

In this sample, this clonotype turned up a few times. V is TRBV29-1 and J is TRBJ2-2; the D gene is possibly TRBD1 (6 bases). Deletions cut 6 bases from V and 6 bases from J, with 11 bases between. The germline V gene has CDR1 SQVTM and CDR2 ANQGSEA. The CDR3 length is 12 residues. This chain's CDR3 is CSVGAQSGELFF. CDR3 DNA sequence: TGCAGCGTGGGGGCCCAATCCGGGGAGCTGTTTTTT.

The chain joins TRBV4-3 to TRBJ1-4, with 8 bases fitting TRBD1. With 0 bases clipped from V and 8 bases from J, the junction kept 8 bases outside the gene matches. CDR3 size: 16 residues. Germline V gene data show CDR1 as LGHNA and CDR2 as YSLEER. CDR3 protein: CASSQEVGRGREKLFF. In DNA, the CDR3 is TGCGCCAGCAGCCAAGAGGTGGGCAGGGGGCGCGAAAAACTGTTTTTT.

V usage is TRBV18 and J usage is TRBJ1-2; 11 bases map to TRBD1. The germline CDR1 and CDR2 sequences are KGHSH and LQKENI. CDR3 length equals 16 residues. Trimming removed 0 bases from V and 8 bases from J; junction bases left unmatched: 8. The CDR3 DNA follows: TGTGCCAGCTCACCACCGTTAGGGACAGGGGGAAGCGGCTACACCTTC. It translates to CASSPPLGTGGSGYTF.

J is TRBJ1-4 and V is TRBV5-1; D is ambiguous. Germline values: CDR1 SGHRS, CDR2 YFSETQ. With 5 bases removed from V and 8 bases from J, the gap between germline ends came to 10 bases. CDR3 length equals 12 residues. CDR3 region: CASRIEGEKLFF. DNA of the CDR3: TGCGCCAGCAGAATTGAGGGCGAAAAACTGTTTTTT. Full variable domain (remainder filled in from reference TRBV5-1 and TRBJ1-4): KAGVTQTPRYLIKTRGQQVTLSCSPISGHRSVSWYQQTPGQGLQFLFEYFSETQRNKGNFPGRFSGRQFSNSRSEMNVSTLELGDSALYLCASRIEGEKLFFGSGTQLSVL.

This clonotype was counted a few times. This chain uses TRBV6-6 with TRBJ1-6; the D gene is possibly TRBD1 (5 bases). This CDR3 is built from 15 residues. V was shortened by 4 bases and J by 1 base, with 8 bases between the two germline ends. Germline values: CDR1 MNHNY, CDR2 SVGAGI (reference sequence). In nucleotides, the CDR3 is TGTGCCAGCAGTTCACAGGATTCCTATAATTCACCCCTCCACTTT. Translating gives CASSSQDSYNSPLHF.

The chain couples TRBV28 to TRBJ1-2; TRBD1 agrees at 8 bases. This CDR3 is built from 15 residues. CDR1 is MDHEN, CDR2 SYDVKM, per germline. J gave up 4 bases and V 4 bases, and 8 bases lay outside the gene matches. The CDR3, as DNA: TGTGCCAGCAGTTACGGACAGGGACCGGGCTATGGCTACACCTTC. It is translated as CASSYGQGPGYGYTF.

The chain employs TRBV29-1 and TRBJ2-7; D is undetermined. There are 12 residues in the CDR3. V lost 7 bases to trimming and J lost 0 bases, with 10 bases between them. Per germline, CDR1 SQVTM and CDR2 ANQGSEA. The DNA for the CDR3 is TGCAGCGCCCAGTATGACTCCTACGAGCAGTACTTC. Translating gives CSAQYDSYEQYF.

This clonotype was counted a few times. This chain uses TRBV7-2 with TRBJ2-3; D may be TRBD2 (6 bases). Germline-derived CDR1 and CDR2 are SGHTA and FQGNSA. CDR3 length equals 11 residues. The ends were cut back, 4 bases at V and 11 bases at J, with 10 bases in the middle. The chain's CDR3 is CASSSYGGQYF. The CDR3 bases are TGTGCCAGCAGCTCGTACGGGGGGCAGTATTTT.

CDR3 loop: CASSGKQGAYNEQFF. CDR3 DNA sequence: TGTGCCAGCAGCGGGAAACAGGGGGCTTACAATGAGCAGTTCTTC. The chain is built from TRBV5-6 and TRBJ2-1; 9 bases agree with TRBD1. The CDR3 consists of 15 residues. The V gene's germline CDR1 is SGHDT and CDR2 YYEEEE. V gave up 4 bases and J gave up 4 bases; unmatched junction bases: 6.

The chain uses TRBV5-1 and TRBJ2-5; 11 bases are shared with TRBD2. Germline CDR1 is SGHRS and CDR2 is YFSETQ. This CDR3 has 15 residues. The junction had 7 bases not matched to a gene; V was cut back by 4 bases and J by 5 bases. The CDR3 coding sequence is TGCGCCAGCAGCATCGGGACTAGCGGAGGGGAGACCCAGTACTTC. This encodes CASSIGTSGGETQYF.

In this sample, this clonotype turned up a few times. The chain joins TRBV25-1 to TRBJ1-1; D remains unclear. V was cut by 8 bases and J by 4 bases, with 20 bases left in between. CDR1 MGHDK and CDR2 SYGVNS come from the germline V gene. This CDR3 region has 15 residues. CDR3 amino acids: CASHPAGSRGTEAFF. The CDR3 nucleotides are TGTGCCAGCCATCCTGCCGGGTCCCGGGGCACTGAAGCTTTCTTT.

The chain employs TRBV5-1 and TRBJ2-1; 7 nucleotides agree with TRBD2. After removal of 3 bases from V and 7 bases from J, the junction contained 10 bases not matched to a gene. The CDR3 totals 15 residues. The germline V gene encodes CDR1 SGHRS and CDR2 YFSETQ. As DNA, the CDR3 is TGCGCCAGCAGCTCCTCGACCGGGGGGATAAATGAGCAGTTCTTC. This gives the protein CASSSSTGGINEQFF.

At least ten counts were recorded for this clonotype. The rearrangement uses TRBV5-1 and TRBJ1-5; D is possibly TRBD1 (5 bases). Trimming took 3 bases from V and 6 from J, leaving 10 bases between them. Looked up from germline, CDR1 is SGHRS and CDR2 is YFSETQ. This CDR3 is 13 amino acids long. The CDR3, as DNA: TGCGCCAGCAGCTCGGGGGGTGGTCAGCCCCAGCATTTT. The encoded protein is CASSSGGGQPQHF.

This clonotype was observed a handful of times. The chain employs TRBV20-1 and TRBJ2-3, with 9 bases that match TRBD2. Germline CDR1 reads DFQATT; CDR2 reads SNEGSKA (reference sequence). The CDR3 runs to 15 residues. Trimming at V came to 3 bases and at J to 6 bases, leaving 10 bases not matched to a gene. CDR3 region: CSASGLAGTRDTQYF. Written as DNA, the CDR3 is TGCAGTGCTAGCGGGCTAGCGGGGACTCGGGATACGCAGTATTTT.